This T cell receptor beta chain derives from a study of beta chain features in type 1 diabetes. Points on this clone: Its specificity is not known.

The whole isolated RNA underwent reverse transcription, so sequencing captured expressed TCRB transcripts. Using immunoSEQ multiplex PCR, the repertoire was profiled, and TCRdb retains in-frame clones only, with some absent. The data contain 600,000 to 700,000 clones, roughly 12% of them singletons. Findings and caveats of the study: For Type 1 diabetes patients, all four CD4+ subsets carried TCRB CDR3s that were moderately but significantly shorter.

The length of the CDR3 is 15 residues. CDR1 is SGHTA and CDR2 is FQGNSA in the germline V gene. After removal of 0 bases from V and 5 bases from J, the junction contained 6 bases not matched to a gene. Sequenced material: naive CD4+ T cells from blood. This clonotype was obtained from a man younger than 40 with type 1 diabetes. This chain uses TRBV7-2 with TRBJ2-5, with TRBD2 matching 7 bases. CDR3 loop: CASSLAGLVRETQYF. The CDR3 bases are TGTGCCAGCAGCTTAGCCGGACTAGTCCGGGAGACCCAGTACTTC.